One and the same sample provided the 22 T cell receptor beta chains below, sequenced in a study of cytomegalovirus exposure and HLA in healthy donors. Primers included in the PCR were 60 Vbeta and 13 Jbeta primers. Data came from immunoSEQ multiplex PCR; TCRdb stores just in-frame clones and leaves some out. The sample includes about 140,000 clones, around 80% seen only once; the top ten take about 1.5%. Sequenced input: PBMCs. The receptors here all came from a man aged 25-45 years in good health and CMV-seropositive.

This clone was observed a few times. The V call is TRBV28, the J call TRBJ1-1, with 9 nucleotides matching TRBD1. Trimming cost V 5 bases and J 4 bases; bases outside gene matches: 2. The CDR3 has 13 amino acids. Germline CDR1 is MDHEN and CDR2 is SYDVKM. The CDR3 sequence is CASSTTGGTEAFF. CDR3 in DNA: TGTGCCAGCAGTACGACAGGGGGCACTGAAGCTTTCTTT.

The CDR3: CASSPLIRTGVSTRNGYTF. DNA for the CDR3: TGTGCCAGCAGCCCACTGATTAGGACAGGGGTATCGACACGCAATGGCTACACCTTC. The chain carries TRBV11-2 and TRBJ1-2, with 9 bases that match TRBD1. The trim removed 5 bases at V and 6 bases at J, leaving 22 bases unmatched. Germline-derived CDR1 and CDR2 are SGHAT and FQNNGV. CDR3 length: 19 residues.

The chain joins TRBV19 to TRBJ2-7; 10 positions agree with TRBD1. CDR1 LNHDA and CDR2 SQIVND come from the germline V gene (reference sequence). Germline trimming cut 5 bases from V and 6 bases from J; bases unmatched to any gene: 1. CDR3 size: 12 residues. CDR3 residues: CASSGQGVEQYF. CDR3 in DNA: TGTGCCAGTAGTGGACAGGGGGTCGAGCAGTACTTC.

The chain combines TRBV28 with TRBJ2-7, with 11 positions matching TRBD1. Trimming at V came to 2 bases and at J to 0 bases, leaving 3 bases not matched to a gene. The germline V gene encodes CDR1 MDHEN and CDR2 SYDVKM. The CDR3 sequence is 16 residues long. CDR3 loop: CASSLPGTGGSYEQYF. Written as DNA, the CDR3 is TGTGCCAGCAGTTTACCCGGGACAGGGGGCTCCTACGAGCAGTACTTC.

The rearrangement joins TRBV4-1 to TRBJ2-7; 10 bases line up with TRBD1. This CDR3 is 18 amino acids long. With V trimmed by 6 bases and J by 7 bases, 21 bases remained unmatched. Germline CDR1 reads MGHRA; CDR2 reads YSYEKL. The CDR3 DNA follows: TGCGCCAGCAGATCCGGGACAGGGGACCCCGGGACTAGGTGGGAGCAGTACTTC. Translation: CASRSGTGDPGTRWEQYF.

V gene TRBV9 combines with J gene TRBJ2-7, with a weak D call TRBD1 (6 bases). The length of the CDR3 is 11 residues. CDR1 is SGDLS, CDR2 YYNGEE, per germline. The germline V and J ends were trimmed by 3 bases and 6 bases, with 7 bases remaining between them. In DNA form, the CDR3 reads TGTGCCAGCAGCGCCAGGGGCGAGCAGTACTTC. Translating it yields CASSARGEQYF.

V usage is TRBV7-8 and J usage is TRBJ2-5, with 9 bases identical to TRBD1. TRBJ2-7 matches the DNA end more closely, so the J call is doubtful. CDR1 and CDR2 (germline): SGHVS, FQNEAQ. The CDR3 runs 14 residues. The CDR3 DNA sequence: TGTGCCAGCAGCCTGGACAGGGGAGACTACGAGCAGTACTTC. Amino acid sequence: CASSLDRGDYEQYF.

The J gene is TRBJ1-3, the V gene TRBV11-2, with D unresolved. Deletions cut 5 bases from V and 7 bases from J, with 9 bases between. This CDR3 has 12 amino acids. Germline V gene sequence: CDR1 SGHAT, CDR2 FQNNGV. As DNA, the CDR3 is TGTGCCAGCAGCCGAGGAAGGAACACCATATATTTT. Its translation is CASSRGRNTIYF.

The chain links TRBV5-1 to TRBJ2-5; 11 bases line up with TRBD1. In germline, CDR1 is SGHRS, CDR2 YFSETQ. There are 17 residues in the CDR3. The junction had 11 bases not matched to a gene; V was cut back by 3 bases and J by 4 bases. In nucleotides, the CDR3 is TGCGCCAGCAGCTCACGGACAGGGGGCGTTAATTTAGAGACCCAGTACTTC. Its protein is CASSSRTGGVNLETQYF.

The chain uses TRBV7-7 and TRBJ2-5, with 7 bases matching TRBD1. The junction had 11 bases not matched to a gene; V was cut back by 5 bases and J by 5 bases. CDR3 size: 15 residues. CDR1 and CDR2 from the germline V gene are SSHAT and FNYEAQ (reference sequence). The CDR3 here is CASSVGSRGSETQYF. The CDR3 bases are TGTGCCAGCAGCGTCGGTAGCAGGGGGAGCGAGACCCAGTACTTC. Variable domain in full (rest from reference TRBV7-7 and TRBJ2-5): GAGVSQSPRYKVTKRGQDVTLRCDPISSHATLYWYQQALGQGPEFLTYFNYEAQPDKSGLPSDRFSAERPEGSISTLTIQRTEQRDSAMYRCASSVGSRGSETQYFGPGTRLLVL.

This clone has a single count. This rearrangement joins TRBV27 to TRBJ2-1; TRBD2 matches at 14 bases. V lost 5 bases and J lost 5; bases outside the gene matches: 8. This CDR3 comprises 17 residues. The germline CDR1 and CDR2 sequences are MNHEY and SMNVEV (reference sequence). CDR3 sequence reads: CASSPPRLAGGDNEQFF. CDR3 in DNA: TGTGCCAGCAGTCCCCCCCGACTAGCGGGAGGGGACAATGAGCAGTTCTTC.

The V and J genes are TRBV6-5 and TRBJ2-7, with 9 positions matching TRBD2. This CDR3 has 15 amino acids. Per germline, CDR1 MNHEY and CDR2 SVGAGI. Trimming at V came to 0 bases and at J to 2 bases, leaving 2 bases not matched to a gene. The CDR3 here is CASSYSLAGTYEQYF. Here the CDR3 DNA reads TGTGCCAGCAGTTACTCTCTAGCGGGGACCTACGAGCAGTACTTC.

The chain combines TRBV7-7 with TRBJ2-5; the D gene is possibly TRBD2 (6 bases). The V gene lost 1 base and the J gene lost 2 bases, with 11 bases spanning the gap. The germline V gene has CDR1 SSHAT and CDR2 FNYEAQ (reference sequence). The CDR3 covers 15 residues. The CDR3 protein is CASSLGRDSQETQYF. Written as DNA, the CDR3 is TGTGCCAGCAGCTTAGGACGGGACTCACAAGAGACCCAGTACTTC.

The chain links TRBV14 to TRBJ1-1; 7 bases are shared with TRBD1. CDR3 length equals 16 residues. V was pared by 0 bases and J by 4 bases, with 8 bases of the junction left unmatched. Per germline, CDR1 SGHDN and CDR2 FVKESK. The CDR3 coding sequence is TGTGCCAGCAGCCAAGACGGAGGGGGCTTGGCCACTGAAGCTTTCTTT. The encoded protein is CASSQDGGGLATEAFF.

The chain is built from TRBV9 and TRBJ2-5, with 8 bases fitting TRBD2. The CDR3 has 14 residues. J was trimmed by 4 bases and V by 1 base; bases with no gene match: 3. Germline V CDR1 and CDR2: SGDLS, YYNGEE. CDR3 nucleotide sequence: TGTGCCAGCAGCGTAACTAGCGGTCTAGAGACCCAGTACTTC. This encodes CASSVTSGLETQYF.

DNA of the CDR3: TGTGCCAGCTCACCCCCCCTCGGACAGGAGGACTCTGGAAACACCATATATTTT. It yields the protein CASSPPLGQEDSGNTIYF. The chain is built from TRBV18 and TRBJ1-3; the match to TRBD1 covers 7 bases. The germline V gene has CDR1 KGHSH and CDR2 LQKENI. V trimming: 3 bases; J trimming: 0 bases; junction bases outside the gene matches: 11. The CDR3 has 18 amino acids.

The chain employs TRBV7-9 and TRBJ2-1; D may be TRBD2 (5 bases). Germline CDR1 and CDR2: SEHNR and FQNEAQ (reference sequence). V lost 5 bases, J lost 5 bases, and 16 bases lay in between. The CDR3 runs 15 residues. The CDR3: CASSPEGLSDNEQFF. CDR3 nucleotides: TGTGCCAGCAGCCCCGAAGGACTTTCAGACAATGAGCAGTTCTTC.

V gene TRBV5-6 combines with J gene TRBJ2-7; 13 bases fit TRBD2. CDR1 is SGHDT, CDR2 YYEEEE, per germline. V lost 2 bases and J lost 0; bases outside the gene matches: 8. The CDR3 is made up of 18 amino acids. CDR3 DNA: TGTGCCAGCAGCTTCGGACTAGCGGGGGCCAAGAGCTCCTACGAGCAGTACTTC. Protein sequence: CASSFGLAGAKSSYEQYF.

A note on this clone: The same CDR3 also results from other DNA sequences found in this sample. V is TRBV11-2 and J is TRBJ1-2, with D perhaps TRBD1 (6 bases). The CDR3 is made up of 13 amino acids. Germline assignment: CDR1 SGHAT and CDR2 FQNNGV. The V end was cut by 3 bases, the J end by 6 bases, with 11 bases between. The CDR3 nucleotides are TGTGCCAGCAGCTTGGACAGACGAGATGGCTACACCTTC. Protein: CASSLDRRDGYTF.

This sequence joins TRBV10-2 and TRBJ2-5; the match to TRBD2 covers 9 bases. The germline CDR1 and CDR2 sequences are WSHSY and SAAADI. CDR3 length: 14 amino acids. V was pared by 2 bases and J by 3 bases, with 1 base of the junction left unmatched. CDR3 sequence: CASSEGLAKETQYF. DNA of the CDR3: TGCGCCAGCAGTGAGGGACTAGCGAAAGAGACCCAGTACTTC.

CDR3 coding DNA: TGCGCCAGCAGGTACAGGGTGAACACCGGGGAGCTGTTTTTT. Translation gives CASRYRVNTGELFF. The rearrangement joins TRBV5-1 to TRBJ2-2; tentatively, D is TRBD1 (6 bases). There are 14 residues in the CDR3. Trimming pared 5 bases from V and 1 base from J, leaving 9 bases between. CDR1 and CDR2 (germline): SGHRS, YFSETQ.

This chain connects TRBV28 to TRBJ2-1, with 7 bases lining up with TRBD2. V shed 2 bases, J shed 0 bases, and the junction held 1 base outside the gene matches. Germline V gene lookup returns CDR1 MDHEN and CDR2 SYDVKM. The CDR3 is made up of 15 amino acids. CDR3 amino acids: CASSLAGDSYNEQFF. CDR3 coding DNA: TGTGCCAGCAGTTTAGCGGGAGACTCCTACAATGAGCAGTTCTTC. Using reference TRBV28 and TRBJ2-1 for the parts outside the CDR3, the full variable domain is DVKVTQSSRYLVKRTGEKVFLECVQDMDHENMFWYRQDPGLGLRLIYFSYDVKMKEKGDIPEGYSVSREKKERFSLILESASTNQTSMYLCASSLAGDSYNEQFFGPGTRLTVL.